What follows are 18 T cell receptor beta chains derived from one specimen sequenced in a study of T-cell reconstitution after alpha-beta-depleted transplantation in children. For TCRbeta, the library was prepared with unique molecular identifiers. TCRdb passed the PCR reads through MiXCR, listing each CDR3 protein once. The table lists around 300,000 distinct CDR3 sequences, under 14% of them singletons. The source was peripheral blood, collected 180 days after TCRalphabeta/CD19-depleted stem cell transplant. These receptors originate from a male patient between 2 and 15 years old who had a stem cell transplant for chronic granulomatous disease, so the T cells may come from the graft donor.

The sample holds many counts of this clonotype. This chain links TRBV29-1 with TRBJ2-3; D could derive from TRBD1 or TRBD2 (5 bases each). Trimming shortened V by 6 bases and J by 6 bases, and 16 bases separated the two germline ends. This CDR3 is 13 amino acids long. Germline CDR1 reads SQVTM; CDR2 reads ANQGSEA. Here the CDR3 reads CSVARDPQDTQYF. The CDR3 nucleotides are TGCAGCGTCGCCCGGGACCCCCAGGATACGCAGTATTTT.

A remark on this clonotype: A much more abundant neighbour one base away suggests this may be a read error. V usage is TRBV9 and J usage is TRBJ2-5; D possibly uses TRBD1 or TRBD2 (5 bases each). Germline CDR1 SGDLS, CDR2 YYNGEE. The CDR3 contains 15 residues. Deletions cut 3 bases from V and 3 bases from J, with 15 bases between. The CDR3 DNA is TGTGCCAGCAGCGACGGGGCCCGTACCGAAGAGACCCAGTACTTC. The encoded protein is CASSDGARTEETQYF.

At least ten counts were recorded for this clonotype. The genes are TRBV12-3 or TRBV12-4 and TRBJ2-7, with TRBD2 as a possible D gene (5 bases). The germline V and J ends were trimmed by 3 bases and 7 bases, with 13 bases remaining between them. CDR3 length: 13 amino acids. CDR3 sequence (DNA): TGTGCCAGCAGTTTTAGTCCTTCGGGAGAGCAGTACTTC. Protein product: CASSFSPSGEQYF.

This clonotype was seen ten or more times. The rearrangement links TRBV5-8 to TRBJ2-1; perhaps TRBD1 as D (5 bases). The V and J ends lost 2 bases and 9 bases respectively, with 15 bases between them. CDR3 length equals 14 residues. CDR1 SGHTS and CDR2 YDEGEE come from the germline V gene. The DNA for the CDR3 is TGTGCCAGCAGCTTAAGGGGTGGCCCCACTGAGCAGTTCTTC. Encoded protein: CASSLRGGPTEQFF.

This clonotype was observed many times. The J gene is TRBJ2-1, the V gene TRBV7-9; D remains unclear. In germline, CDR1 is SEHNR, CDR2 FQNEAQ (reference sequence). The CDR3 has 14 amino acids. Trimming took 3 bases from V and 8 from J, leaving 14 bases between them. CDR3 loop: CASSFPGSLDEQFF. The CDR3 DNA follows: TGTGCCAGCAGCTTCCCGGGCTCTCTCGATGAGCAGTTCTTC.

This clonotype was detected many times. The rearrangement links TRBV25-1 to TRBJ2-5; a weak D match, TRBD1 (6 bases). CDR3 length equals 15 residues. V was clipped by 2 bases and J by 4 bases, with 14 bases between them. Germline CDR1 and CDR2: MGHDK and SYGVNS. DNA of the CDR3: TGTGCCAGCAGTGAACAGGGGATCCCGGGAGAGACCCAGTACTTC. Protein sequence: CASSEQGIPGETQYF.

This clonotype has a count of ten or more. The chain combines TRBV15 with TRBJ2-5; 11 nucleotides match TRBD1. Germline trimming cut 0 bases from V and 5 bases from J; bases unmatched to any gene: 5. This CDR3 region has 16 residues. CDR1 is LNHNV, CDR2 YYDKDF, per germline (reference sequence). The CDR3 nucleotides are TGTGCCACCAGCAGAGATCGGGACAGGGGGTTGGAGACCCAGTACTTC. Its protein is CATSRDRDRGLETQYF. The full variable domain, rest sourced from reference TRBV15 and TRBJ2-5, is DAMVIQNPRYQVTQFGKPVTLSCSQTLNHNVMYWYQQKSSQAPKLLFHYYDKDFNNEADTPDNFQSRRPNTSFCFLDIRSPGLGDTAMYLCATSRDRDRGLETQYFGPGTRLLVL.

This clonotype has at least ten counts. The chain employs TRBV18 and TRBJ2-1; tentatively, D is TRBD1 (8 bases). CDR1 and CDR2 (germline): KGHSH, LQKENI. V lost 5 bases and J lost 2, with 13 bases in between. The CDR3 totals 15 residues. The CDR3 coding sequence is TGTGCCAGCTCAAAACAGGGGGGGCCCTACAATGAGCAGTTCTTC. Translating it yields CASSKQGGPYNEQFF.

This clonotype has a count of ten or more. The rearrangement links TRBV7-9 to TRBJ1-1, with a possible D match to TRBD1 (5 bases). The germline CDR1 and CDR2 sequences are SEHNR and FQNEAQ (reference sequence). The V end lost 4 bases, the J end lost 0 bases, and 12 bases lay between the germline ends. CDR3 length: 15 residues. The CDR3 sequence is CASSSNGALNTEAFF. The CDR3 bases are TGTGCCAGCAGCTCCAATGGGGCCTTGAACACTGAAGCTTTCTTT.

Turning to this clonotype: This sequence may be a read error, since a much larger clone differs from it by one base. The chain recombines TRBV20-1 with TRBJ1-5; weak D call: TRBD1 (5 bases). CDR1 DFQATT and CDR2 SNEGSKA come from the germline V gene (reference sequence). CDR3 size: 14 residues. The V end was cut by 1 base, the J end by 5 bases, with 12 bases between. CDR3: CSARVPGWYQPQHF. The CDR3 coding sequence is TGCAGTGCTAGAGTACCAGGGTGGTATCAGCCCCAGCATTTT.

Concerning this clonotype itself: At one boundary the junction diverges from the germline segment, which might be a read error. The genes are TRBV28 and TRBJ2-3, with 11 bases that match TRBD2. Germline V lookup: CDR1 MDHEN, CDR2 SYDVKM. The CDR3 is 17 amino acids. CDR3 nucleotides: TGTACCAGCAGCTATAGGCGGACTAGCGGGAGCACAGATACGCAGTATTTT. This translates into CTSSYRRTSGSTDTQYF. The full variable domain, its missing parts supplied by reference TRBV28 and TRBJ2-3, is DVKVTQSSRYLVKRTGEKVFLECVQDMDHENMFWYRQDPGLGLRLIYFSYDVKMKEKGDIPEGYSVSREKKERFSLILESASTNQTSMYLCTSSYRRTSGSTDTQYFGPGTRLTVL.

This clonotype occurred many times. V is TRBV6-5 and J is TRBJ2-1; 9 nucleotides line up with TRBD2. The V segment lost 0 bases and the J segment 6 bases; nucleotides outside the gene matches: 6. This CDR3 region has 16 residues. Per the germline V gene, CDR1 is MNHEY and CDR2 is SVGAGI. The CDR3 DNA sequence: TGTGCCAGCAGTTACTCGGCTAGCGGGACGAGCAATGAGCAGTTCTTC. This encodes CASSYSASGTSNEQFF.

The chain combines TRBV28 with TRBJ2-2; D may be TRBD1 (6 bases). The CDR3 has 13 residues. Between the trimmed V and J ends, which lost 8 bases and 2 bases, there was a span of 9 bases. The germline CDR1 and CDR2 sequences are MDHEN and SYDVKM. This chain's CDR3 is CASEGTNTGELFF. In DNA form, the CDR3 reads TGTGCCAGCGAAGGGACAAACACCGGGGAGCTGTTTTTT.

For this clonotype: Since the CDR3 does not end with the conserved phenylalanine or tryptophan, this likely comes from a read error. J is TRBJ1-1 and V is TRBV19; a weak D match, TRBD1 (6 bases). Germline values: CDR1 LNHDA, CDR2 SQIVND (reference sequence). V lost 6 bases, J lost 1 base, and 18 bases lay in between. CDR3 size: 16 residues. The DNA of the CDR3 is TGTGCCAGTAGGAATACTAGGACAGCCACGAACACTGAAGCTTTCCTT. This codes for CASRNTRTATNTEAFL.

The table lists this clonotype with many counts. The chain carries TRBV15 and TRBJ2-7, with 7 bases matching TRBD2. CDR1 LNHNV and CDR2 YYDKDF come from the germline V gene (reference sequence). This CDR3 spans 13 amino acids. Trimming took 4 bases from V and 2 from J; bases not matched to a gene: 2. Written as DNA, the CDR3 is TGTGCCACCAGCACCGGACTAGCCTACGAGCAGTACTTC. This gives the protein CATSTGLAYEQYF.

This clonotype has ten or more counts. The V and J genes are TRBV6-2 or TRBV6-3 and TRBJ1-5; TRBD1 is a possible D gene (6 bases). Per germline, CDR1 MNHEY and CDR2 SVGEGT. This CDR3 comprises 15 residues. V was trimmed by 7 bases and J by 3 bases, leaving 16 bases between them. DNA of the CDR3: TGTGCCAGCACCATCTCGGACAGCGTCAATCAGCCCCAGCATTTT. It encodes CASTISDSVNQPQHF.

This clonotype was picked up many times. The V and J genes are TRBV20-1 and TRBJ1-5, with D tentatively TRBD1 (6 bases). This CDR3 has 13 residues. Trimming left V 4 bases short and J 4 bases short, with 11 bases between. CDR1 DFQATT and CDR2 SNEGSKA come from the germline V gene (reference sequence). This chain's CDR3 is CSATGQLNQPQHF. In DNA form, the CDR3 reads TGCAGTGCTACCGGACAGCTAAATCAGCCCCAGCATTTT.

Remarks on this clonotype: A read error is possible here, since a much larger clone lies one base away. The V gene is TRBV18, the J gene TRBJ2-5; D is ambiguous. Deletions cut 1 base from V and 4 bases from J, with 10 bases between. The CDR3 sequence is 14 residues long. The germline V gene encodes CDR1 KGHSH and CDR2 LQKENI. CDR3 sequence: CASSPRMTPETQYF. DNA of the CDR3: TGTGCCAGCTCACCACGGATGACTCCAGAGACCCAGTACTTC.